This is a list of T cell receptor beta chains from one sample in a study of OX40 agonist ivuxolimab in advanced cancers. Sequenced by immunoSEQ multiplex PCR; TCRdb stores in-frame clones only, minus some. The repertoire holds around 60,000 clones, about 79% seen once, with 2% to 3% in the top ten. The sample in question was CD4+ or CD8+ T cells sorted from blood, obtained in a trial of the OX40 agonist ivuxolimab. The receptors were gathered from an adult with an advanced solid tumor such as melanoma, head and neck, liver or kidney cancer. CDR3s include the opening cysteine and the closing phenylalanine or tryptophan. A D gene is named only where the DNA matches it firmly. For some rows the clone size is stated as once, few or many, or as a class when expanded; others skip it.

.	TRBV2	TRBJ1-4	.	TGTGCCAGCATGACGGCCCCGGCGGGTGAAAAACTGTTTTTT	CASMTAPAGEKLFF
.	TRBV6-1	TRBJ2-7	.	TGTGCCAGCAGCGTCGAGGGGGGCGCCCCCTACGAGCAGTACTTC	CASSVEGGAPYEQYF
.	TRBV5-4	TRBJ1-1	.	TGTGCCAGCAGCTTGGGGATCATGAACACTGAAGCTTTCTTT	CASSLGIMNTEAFF
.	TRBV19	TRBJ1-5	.	TGTGCCAGTAGTATAGTTAGCGGGACGAATCAGCCCCAGCATTTT	CASSIVSGTNQPQHF
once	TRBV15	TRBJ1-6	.	TGTGCCACCAGTTGGACCAATCAGGCTAATTCACCCCTCCACTTT	CATSWTNQANSPLHF
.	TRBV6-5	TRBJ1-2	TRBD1	TGTGCCAGCAGTGGGACAGGGAACGGCTACACCTTC	CASSGTGNGYTF
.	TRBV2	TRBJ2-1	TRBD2	TGTGCCAGCAGCTTGAGCGGGGGGGCCTCCAATGAGCAGTTCTTC	CASSLSGGASNEQFF
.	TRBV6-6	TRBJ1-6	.	TGTGCCAGCAGTTACGAGGGGGGCCTGAATTCACCCCTCCACTTT	CASSYEGGLNSPLHF
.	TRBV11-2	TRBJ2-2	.	TGTGCCAGCAGCCTGGAGGCAGGGCGTTACGGGGAGCTGTTTTTT	CASSLEAGRYGELFF
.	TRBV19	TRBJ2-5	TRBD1	TGTGCCAGTAGTGAGGGACAGCAAAGGGAGACCCAGTACTTC	CASSEGQQRETQYF
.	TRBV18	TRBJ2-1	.	TGTGCCAGCTCACCCGGTACCGTCTACAATGAGCAGTTCTTC	CASSPGTVYNEQFF
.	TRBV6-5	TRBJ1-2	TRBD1	TGTGCCAGCAATCGGGACAGGGCCACTATAGGCTACACCTTC	CASNRDRATIGYTF
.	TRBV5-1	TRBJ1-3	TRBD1	TGCGCCAGCAGCCGGGACAGGGGAGGAGGAAACACCATATATTTT	CASSRDRGGGNTIYF
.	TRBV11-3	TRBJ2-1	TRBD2	TGTGCCAGCAGCCCTCGCCCGGGGGGGCAAAACAATGAGCAGTTCTTC	CASSPRPGGQNNEQFF